This T cell receptor beta chain appears in the sequencing data of a study of CD8 T cells in Susac syndrome. Random hexamers were used to reverse transcribe an amount of roughly 0.5 to 1 ug RNA. Across 54 Vbeta and 13 Jbeta, immunoSEQ multiplex PCR amplified TCR beta CDR3. MiXCR was run by TCRdb on the immunoSEQ multiplex PCR reads, yielding one entry per CDR3 protein. The table includes 69,000 or so distinct CDR3 sequences, around 95% detected once. Trimming removed 1 base at V and 1 base at J, with 11 bases between. CDR3 length: 16 amino acids. The germline V gene has CDR1 MGHRA and CDR2 YSYEKL. The sample taken for sequencing was CD8+ T cells from PBMCs. This sequence was found in a human donor in good health. This chain joins TRBV4-1 and TRBJ1-5, with D hard to call. The CDR3 DNA reads as TGCGCCAGCAGCCAAGTAATGCAGATCAGCAATCAGCCCCAGCATTTT. Translation gives CASSQVMQISNQPQHF.